Sequencing of this TCR beta chain was carried out in a study of blood T cell repertoires in COVID-19. In the study overall: Both acute and convalescent COVID-19 samples were obtained from the United States, Italy and Spain. Sources were T cells, B-cell-depleted T cells, or PBMCs; the material itself was cDNA or gDNA.

As handled by the study authors: Amplified reference gene primers provided the basis for estimating nucleated cell counts. Some clones are missing from TCRdb's copy, which holds only in-frame ones; the method was immunoSEQ multiplex PCR. Clone size and the V and J calls come from that table; the DNA yielded D and trimming. The sample records 150,000 to 190,000 clones, approximately 82% being singletons. CDR1 KGHDR and CDR2 SFDVKD come from the germline V gene. The CDR3 extends over 16 amino acids. Trimming stripped 10 bases from V and 0 bases from J, with 18 bases between. Input material: peripheral blood. The clonotype was recovered from a woman aged 45-59 years with acute or convalescent COVID-19. The chain has TRBV24-1 and TRBJ2-4; D might be TRBD1 (5 bases). The CDR3, as DNA: TGTGCCACGACTGCTAGACAGTCCCTAGCCAAAAACATTCAGTACTTC. Translated, it gives CATTARQSLAKNIQYF.